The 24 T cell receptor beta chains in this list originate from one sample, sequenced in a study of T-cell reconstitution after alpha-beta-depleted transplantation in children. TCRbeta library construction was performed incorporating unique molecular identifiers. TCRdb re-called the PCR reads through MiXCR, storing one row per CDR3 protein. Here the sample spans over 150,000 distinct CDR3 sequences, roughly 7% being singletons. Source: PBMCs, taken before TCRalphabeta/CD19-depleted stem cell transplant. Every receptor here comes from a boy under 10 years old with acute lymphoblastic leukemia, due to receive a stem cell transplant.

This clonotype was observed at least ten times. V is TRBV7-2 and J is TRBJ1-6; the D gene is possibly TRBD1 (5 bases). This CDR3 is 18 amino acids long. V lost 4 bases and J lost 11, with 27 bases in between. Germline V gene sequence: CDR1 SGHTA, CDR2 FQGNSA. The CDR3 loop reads CASSSPGFRGQLLAPLHF. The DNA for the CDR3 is TGTGCCAGCAGCTCCCCCGGGTTTAGGGGCCAGCTATTGGCACCCCTCCACTTT.

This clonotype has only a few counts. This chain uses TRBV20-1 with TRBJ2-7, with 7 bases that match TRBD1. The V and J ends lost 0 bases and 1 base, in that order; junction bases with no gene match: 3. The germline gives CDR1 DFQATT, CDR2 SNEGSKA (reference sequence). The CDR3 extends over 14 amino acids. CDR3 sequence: CSAREGTASYEQYF. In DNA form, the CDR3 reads TGCAGTGCTAGAGAAGGGACAGCGTCCTACGAGCAGTACTTC.

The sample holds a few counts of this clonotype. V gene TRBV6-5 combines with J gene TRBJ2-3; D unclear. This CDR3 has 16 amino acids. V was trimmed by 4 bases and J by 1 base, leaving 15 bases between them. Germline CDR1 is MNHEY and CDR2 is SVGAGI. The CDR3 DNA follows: TGTGCCAGCAGTTTCCTCGGCGACTTGGGCACAGATACGCAGTATTTT. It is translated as CASSFLGDLGTDTQYF.

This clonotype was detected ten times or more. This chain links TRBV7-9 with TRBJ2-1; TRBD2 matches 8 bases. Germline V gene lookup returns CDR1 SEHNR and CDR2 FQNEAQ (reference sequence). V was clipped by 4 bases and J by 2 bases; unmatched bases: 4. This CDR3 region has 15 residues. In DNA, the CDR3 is TGTGCCAGCAGCTCGACTAGCGCTCCCTACAATGAGCAGTTCTTC. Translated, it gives CASSSTSAPYNEQFF.

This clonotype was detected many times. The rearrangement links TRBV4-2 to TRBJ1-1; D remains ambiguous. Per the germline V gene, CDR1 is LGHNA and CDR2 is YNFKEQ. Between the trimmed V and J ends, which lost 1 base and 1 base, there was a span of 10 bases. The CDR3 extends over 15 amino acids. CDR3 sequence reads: CASSQGDTANTEAFF. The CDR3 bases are TGTGCCAGCAGCCAAGGAGACACTGCGAACACTGAAGCTTTCTTT.

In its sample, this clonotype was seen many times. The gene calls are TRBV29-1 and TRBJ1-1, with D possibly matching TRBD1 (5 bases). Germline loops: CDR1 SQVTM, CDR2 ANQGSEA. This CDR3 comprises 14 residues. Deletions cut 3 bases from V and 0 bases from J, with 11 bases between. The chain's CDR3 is CSVEQGGVNTEAFF. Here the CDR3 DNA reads TGCAGCGTTGAGCAGGGCGGCGTGAACACTGAAGCTTTCTTT.

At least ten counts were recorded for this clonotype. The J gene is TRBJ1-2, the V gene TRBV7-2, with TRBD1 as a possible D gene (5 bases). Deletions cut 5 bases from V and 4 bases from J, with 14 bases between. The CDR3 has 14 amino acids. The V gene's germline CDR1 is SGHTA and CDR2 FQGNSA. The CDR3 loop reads CASSPSRGFYGYTF. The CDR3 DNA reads TGTGCCAGCAGCCCCAGTCGGGGGTTCTATGGCTACACCTTC.

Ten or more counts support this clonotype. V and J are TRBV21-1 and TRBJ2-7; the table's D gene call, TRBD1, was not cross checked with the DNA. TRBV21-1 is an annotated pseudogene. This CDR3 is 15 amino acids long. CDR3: CASVRDRRLTYEQYF. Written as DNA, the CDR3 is TGTGCCAGCGTACGGGACAGGAGGTTGACCTACGAGCAGTACTTC.

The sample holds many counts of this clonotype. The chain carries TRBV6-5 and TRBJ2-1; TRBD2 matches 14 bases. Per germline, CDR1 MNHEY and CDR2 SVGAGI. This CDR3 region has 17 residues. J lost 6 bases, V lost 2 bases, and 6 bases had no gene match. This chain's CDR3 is CASSYGLAGGLGNEQFF. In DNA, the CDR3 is TGTGCCAGCAGTTACGGACTAGCGGGAGGTTTAGGCAATGAGCAGTTCTTC.

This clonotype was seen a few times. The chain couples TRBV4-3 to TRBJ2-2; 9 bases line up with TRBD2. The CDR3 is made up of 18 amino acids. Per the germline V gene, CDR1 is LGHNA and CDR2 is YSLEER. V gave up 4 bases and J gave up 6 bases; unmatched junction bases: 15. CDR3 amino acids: CASSPRGSGGLDAGELFF. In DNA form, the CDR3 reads TGCGCCAGCAGCCCCCGAGGTAGCGGGGGCCTTGACGCCGGGGAGCTGTTTTTT.

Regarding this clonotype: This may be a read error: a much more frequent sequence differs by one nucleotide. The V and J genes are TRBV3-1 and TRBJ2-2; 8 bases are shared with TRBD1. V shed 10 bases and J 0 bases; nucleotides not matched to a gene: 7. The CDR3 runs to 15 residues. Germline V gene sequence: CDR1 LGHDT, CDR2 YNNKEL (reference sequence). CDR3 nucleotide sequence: TGTGCCACCCAAGGGACAGGCCCGAACACCGGGGAGCTGTTTTTT. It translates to CATQGTGPNTGELFF.

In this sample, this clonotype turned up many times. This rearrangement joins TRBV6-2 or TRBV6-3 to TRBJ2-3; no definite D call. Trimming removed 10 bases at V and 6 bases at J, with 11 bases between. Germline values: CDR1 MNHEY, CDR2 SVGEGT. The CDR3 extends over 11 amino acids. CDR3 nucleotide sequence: TGTGCCACCTCTCAAGTGGATACGCAGTATTTT. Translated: CATSQVDTQYF.

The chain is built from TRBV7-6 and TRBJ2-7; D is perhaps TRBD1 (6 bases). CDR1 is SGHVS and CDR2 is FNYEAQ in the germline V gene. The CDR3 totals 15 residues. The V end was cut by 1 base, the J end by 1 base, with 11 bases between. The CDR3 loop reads CASSLEGQPSYEQYF. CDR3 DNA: TGTGCCAGCAGCTTAGAAGGACAGCCTTCCTACGAGCAGTACTTC.

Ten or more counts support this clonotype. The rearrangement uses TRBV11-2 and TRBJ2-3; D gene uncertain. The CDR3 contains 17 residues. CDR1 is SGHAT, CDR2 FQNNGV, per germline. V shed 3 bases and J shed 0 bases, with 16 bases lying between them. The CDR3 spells CASSFFPGAASTDTQYF. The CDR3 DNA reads TGTGCCAGCAGCTTTTTTCCTGGCGCGGCTAGCACAGATACGCAGTATTTT.

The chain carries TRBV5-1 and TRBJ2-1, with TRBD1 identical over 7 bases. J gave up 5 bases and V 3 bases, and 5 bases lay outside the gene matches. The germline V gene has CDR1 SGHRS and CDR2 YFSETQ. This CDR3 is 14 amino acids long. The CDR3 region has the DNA TGCGCCAGCAGCTCCGGACAGGAAGACAATGAGCAGTTCTTC. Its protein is CASSSGQEDNEQFF.

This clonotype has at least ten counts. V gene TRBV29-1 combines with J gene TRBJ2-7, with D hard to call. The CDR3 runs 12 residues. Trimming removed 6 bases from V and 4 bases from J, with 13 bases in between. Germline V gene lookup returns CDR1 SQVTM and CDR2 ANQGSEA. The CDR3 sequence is CSVGRSGYEQYF. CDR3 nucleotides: TGCAGCGTGGGAAGGTCTGGGTACGAGCAGTACTTC.

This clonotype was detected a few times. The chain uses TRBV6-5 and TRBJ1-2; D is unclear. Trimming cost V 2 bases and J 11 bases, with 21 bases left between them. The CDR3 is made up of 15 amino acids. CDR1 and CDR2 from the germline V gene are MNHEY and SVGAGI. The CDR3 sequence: CASSYTVVAGVGYTF. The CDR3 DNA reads TGTGCCAGCAGTTACACTGTGGTTGCTGGAGTGGGGTACACCTTC.

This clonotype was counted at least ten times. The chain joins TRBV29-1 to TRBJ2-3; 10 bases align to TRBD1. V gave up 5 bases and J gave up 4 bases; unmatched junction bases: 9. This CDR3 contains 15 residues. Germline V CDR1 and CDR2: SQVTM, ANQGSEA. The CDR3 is CSVLTGTGVADTQYF. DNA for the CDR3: TGCAGCGTTCTTACCGGGACAGGGGTGGCAGATACGCAGTATTTT.

The DNA of the CDR3 is TGTGCCAGCAGCAAGAAAGGTCTTTTGCGGGGACAGGCCTGCTCCTACGAGCAGTACTTC. It encodes CASSKKGLLRGQACSYEQYF. The chain employs TRBV21-1 and TRBJ2-7; the table gives TRBD1 as D, unverified against the DNA. TRBV21-1 is an annotated pseudogene. The CDR3 runs to 20 residues.

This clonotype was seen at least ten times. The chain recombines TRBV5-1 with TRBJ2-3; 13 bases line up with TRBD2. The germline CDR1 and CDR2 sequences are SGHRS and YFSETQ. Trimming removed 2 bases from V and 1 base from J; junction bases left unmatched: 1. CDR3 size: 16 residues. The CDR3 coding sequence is TGCGCCAGCAGCTTTGGACTAGCGGGAGGCACAGATACGCAGTATTTT. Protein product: CASSFGLAGGTDTQYF.

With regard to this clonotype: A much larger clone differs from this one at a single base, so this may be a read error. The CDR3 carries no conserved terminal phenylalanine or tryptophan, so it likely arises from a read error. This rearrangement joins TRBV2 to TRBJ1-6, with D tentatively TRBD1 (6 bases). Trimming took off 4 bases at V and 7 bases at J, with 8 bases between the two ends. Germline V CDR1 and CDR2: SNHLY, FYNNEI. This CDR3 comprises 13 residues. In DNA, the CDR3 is TGTGCCAGCAGTGTTCAGGGGAATTCACCCCTCCACTAT. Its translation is CASSVQGNSPLHY.

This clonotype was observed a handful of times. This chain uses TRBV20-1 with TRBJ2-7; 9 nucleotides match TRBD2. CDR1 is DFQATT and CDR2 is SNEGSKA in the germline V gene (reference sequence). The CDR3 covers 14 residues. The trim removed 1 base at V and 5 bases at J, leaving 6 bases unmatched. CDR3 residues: CSARAVAGDHEQYF. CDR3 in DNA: TGCAGTGCTAGAGCGGTAGCGGGAGATCACGAGCAGTACTTC.

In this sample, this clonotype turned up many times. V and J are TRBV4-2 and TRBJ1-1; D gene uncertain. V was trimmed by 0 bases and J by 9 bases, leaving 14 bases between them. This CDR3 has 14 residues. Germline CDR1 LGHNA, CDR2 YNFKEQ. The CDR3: CASSQDLVRTKAFF. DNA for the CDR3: TGTGCCAGCAGCCAAGACTTGGTTCGCACGAAAGCTTTCTTT.

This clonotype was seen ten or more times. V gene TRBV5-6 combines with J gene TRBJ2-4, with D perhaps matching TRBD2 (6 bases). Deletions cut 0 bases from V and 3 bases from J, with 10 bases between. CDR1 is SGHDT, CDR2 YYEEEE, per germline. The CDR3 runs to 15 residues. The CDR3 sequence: CASSLEREFKNIQYF. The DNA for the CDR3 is TGTGCCAGCAGCTTGGAACGGGAGTTCAAAAACATTCAGTACTTC.